A few counts support the clone carrying this TCR beta chain. Its antigen is unknown. Germline V lookup: CDR1 SGHVS, CDR2 FQNEAQ. This CDR3 has 16 amino acids. Between the trimmed V and J ends, which lost 0 bases and 3 bases, there was a span of 15 bases. Treatment in this sample: oral pan-JAK inhibitor, 5-10 mg twice daily. This record belongs to a study of CD8+ T cells in alopecia areata. The overall study: For the treated group, dosing was oral tofacitinib at 5 to 10 mg twice daily.

Points from the study as a whole: Although TCR sharing was seen in mice, sharing across patients was less clear, possibly for HLA-related reasons.

RNA extraction was followed by reverse transcription into cDNA, which acted as the sequencing template. Clones were read by immunoSEQ multiplex PCR, and TCRdb kept only the in-frame ones, dropping some. The table shows some 200,000 clones, with approximately 40% occurring only once. The source is a human donor with alopecia areata. This chain joins TRBV7-8 and TRBJ2-7; perhaps TRBD2 as D (6 bases). The sequenced sample was CD4+ T cells sorted from blood, obtained around week 37, from a patient treated with tofacitinib. The CDR3 sequence: CASSLAGGDVYYEQYF. The CDR3 coding sequence is TGTGCCAGCAGCTTAGCGGGCGGGGACGTTTACTACGAGCAGTACTTC.